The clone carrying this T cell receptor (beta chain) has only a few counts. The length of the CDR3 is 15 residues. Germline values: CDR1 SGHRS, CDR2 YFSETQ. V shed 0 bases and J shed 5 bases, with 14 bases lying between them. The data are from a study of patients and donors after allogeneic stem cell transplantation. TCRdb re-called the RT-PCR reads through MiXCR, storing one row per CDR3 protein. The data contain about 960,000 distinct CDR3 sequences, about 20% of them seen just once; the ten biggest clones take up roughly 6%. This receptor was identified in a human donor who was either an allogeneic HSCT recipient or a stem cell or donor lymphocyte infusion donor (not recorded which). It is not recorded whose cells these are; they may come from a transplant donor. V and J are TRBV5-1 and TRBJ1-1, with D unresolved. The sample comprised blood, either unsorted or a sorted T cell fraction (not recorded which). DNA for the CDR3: TGCGCCAGCAGCTTGGTTGGATCCACGGGAACTGAAGCTTTCTTT. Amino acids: CASSLVGSTGTEAFF.